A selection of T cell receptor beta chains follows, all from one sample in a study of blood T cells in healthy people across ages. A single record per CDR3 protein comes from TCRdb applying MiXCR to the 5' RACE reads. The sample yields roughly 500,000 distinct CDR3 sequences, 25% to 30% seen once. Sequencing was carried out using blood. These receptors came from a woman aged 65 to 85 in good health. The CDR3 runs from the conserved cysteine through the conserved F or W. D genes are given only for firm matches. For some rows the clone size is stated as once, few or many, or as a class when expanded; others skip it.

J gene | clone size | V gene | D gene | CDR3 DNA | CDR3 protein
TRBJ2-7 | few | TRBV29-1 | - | TGCAGCGTTGAAGGGGCAGGCTACGAGCAGTACTTC | CSVEGAGYEQYF
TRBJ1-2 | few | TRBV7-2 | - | TGTGCCAGCAGCGTAGCAGACCTAGCTAACTATGGCTACACCTTC | CASSVADLANYGYTF
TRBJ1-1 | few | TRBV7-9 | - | TGTGCCAGCGCCAGGGTGAACACTGAAGCTTTCTTT | CASARVNTEAFF
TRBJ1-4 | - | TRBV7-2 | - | TGTGCCAGCAGCTTAGAGTGGTTTACAGGGAGACTGTTTTTT | CASSLEWFTGRLFF
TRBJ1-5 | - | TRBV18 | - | TGTGCCGGCTCACAGGGCGATCAGCCCCAGCATTTT | CAGSQGDQPQHF
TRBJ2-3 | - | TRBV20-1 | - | TGCAGTGCTAGAGATCAGCTACTACCCATGGGGTATTTT | CSARDQLLPMGYF
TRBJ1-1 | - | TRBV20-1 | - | TGCAGTGCTAGAGAACAGGGGAACACTGAAGCTTTCTTT | CSAREQGNTEAFF
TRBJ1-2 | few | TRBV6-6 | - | TGTGCCAGCAGCCCTAGTAGGGTCGAGGGCTACACCTTC | CASSPSRVEGYTF
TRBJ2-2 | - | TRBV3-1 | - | TGTGCCAGCAGCCAAGGCGAGGGGATCACCGGGGAGCTGTTTTTT | CASSQGEGITGELFF
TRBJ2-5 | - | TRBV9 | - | TGTGCCAGCAGCGCTGGACAAGTAGAGACCCAGTACTTC | CASSAGQVETQYF
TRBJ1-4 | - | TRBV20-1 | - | TGCAGTGCTAAGCGGACAGAGAATAATGAAAAACTGTTTTTT | CSAKRTENNEKLFF
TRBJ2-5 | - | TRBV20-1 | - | TGCAGTGCTAGAAAGGGACTTCCCGAGGAGACCCAGTACTTC | CSARKGLPEETQYF
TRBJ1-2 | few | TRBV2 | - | TGTGCCAGCAGTCAGCGCCCAGACTATGGCTACACCTTC | CASSQRPDYGYTF
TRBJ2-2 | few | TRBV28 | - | TGTGCCAGCAGCACCCCGGGCGGTCTCCCCGGGGAGCTGTTTTTT | CASSTPGGLPGELFF
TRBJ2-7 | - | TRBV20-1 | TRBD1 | TGCAGTGCTAGAAGGGGGCCCGAGCAGTACTTC | CSARRGPEQYF
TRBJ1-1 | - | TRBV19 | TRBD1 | TGTGCCAGTACCGAGAGGACAGGGGCCACTGAAGCTTTCTTT | CASTERTGATEAFF
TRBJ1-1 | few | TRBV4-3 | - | TGCGCCAGCAGCCAAGAAGAGGGGAACACTGAAGCTTTCTTT | CASSQEEGNTEAFF
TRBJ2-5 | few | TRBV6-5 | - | TGTGCCAGCAGTTACTCTGGGACATCGGGTGAGACCCAGTACTTC | CASSYSGTSGETQYF
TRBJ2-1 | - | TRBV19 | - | TGTGCCAGTAGTAACGTAGGGACCAAGAACAATGAGCAGTTCTTC | CASSNVGTKNNEQFF
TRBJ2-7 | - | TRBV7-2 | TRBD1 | TGTGCCAGCAGGCGACAGGGCACGAGCTCCTACGAGCAGTACTTC | CASRRQGTSSYEQYF
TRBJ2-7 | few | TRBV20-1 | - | TGCAGTGCTAGACCCGGACCAGCCTACGAGCAGTACTTC | CSARPGPAYEQYF
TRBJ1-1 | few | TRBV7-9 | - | TGTGCCAGCAGCTTCTCGGCGGCAGCTACTGAAGCTTTCTTT | CASSFSAAATEAFF
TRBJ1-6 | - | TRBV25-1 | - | TGTGCCAGCAGTGAATGGGATTCCTATAATTCACCCCTCCACTTT | CASSEWDSYNSPLHF
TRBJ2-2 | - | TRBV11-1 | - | TGTGCCAGCAGCTTGACCGGCTATACCGGGGAGCTGTTTTTT | CASSLTGYTGELFF
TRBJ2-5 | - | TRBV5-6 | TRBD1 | TGTGCCAGCAGCTTGGGGGACAGGGAAGGGCGAGAGACCCAGTACTTC | CASSLGDREGRETQYF
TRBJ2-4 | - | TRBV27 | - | TGTGCCAGTCCCCAAAACATTCAGTACTTC | CASPQNIQYF
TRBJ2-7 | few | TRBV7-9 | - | TGTGCCAGCAACCATCCGGGACAATTCTACGAGCAGTACTTC | CASNHPGQFYEQYF
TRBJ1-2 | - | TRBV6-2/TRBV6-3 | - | TGTGCCAGCAGTTACGAGGGCAGTTCCAGTGGCTACACCTTC | CASSYEGSSSGYTF
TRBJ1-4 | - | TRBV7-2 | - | TGTGCCAGCAGCTTAACAGGGTTGACTAATGAAAAACTGTTTTTT | CASSLTGLTNEKLFF
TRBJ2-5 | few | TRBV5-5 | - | TGTGCCGGCAGCTTCCCGGACGAGACCCAGTACTTC | CAGSFPDETQYF
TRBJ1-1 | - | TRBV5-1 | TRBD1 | TGCGCCAGCAGCTCCGGGACAGGGGGACGGACTGAAGCTTTCTTT | CASSSGTGGRTEAFF
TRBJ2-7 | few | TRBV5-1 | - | TGCGCCAGCAGCGTGGGAAAGAGCTCCTACGAGCAGTACTTC | CASSVGKSSYEQYF
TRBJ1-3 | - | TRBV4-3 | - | TGCGCCAGCAGCCAAGATCACAGCTCTGGAAACACCATATATTTT | CASSQDHSSGNTIYF
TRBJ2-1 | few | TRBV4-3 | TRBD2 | TGCGCCAGCAGCCAAGATTGGGGTAGCGGGGGTTACAATGAGCAGTTCTTC | CASSQDWGSGGYNEQFF
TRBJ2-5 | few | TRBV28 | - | TGTGCCTGCAGTCAGGGTAAAGAGACCCAGTACTTC | CACSQGKETQYF
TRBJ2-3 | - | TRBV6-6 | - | TGTGCCAGCAGTTACGGCCGGATCAGTTCCACAGATACGCAGTATTTT | CASSYGRISSTDTQYF
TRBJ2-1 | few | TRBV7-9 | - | TGTGCCAGCAGCTTATCAGGGTGGAATGAGCAGTTCTTC | CASSLSGWNEQFF
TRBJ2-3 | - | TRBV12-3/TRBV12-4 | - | TGTGCCAGCAGTCCCGTCGGAGCGAGGGGTGCAGATACGCAGTATTTT | CASSPVGARGADTQYF
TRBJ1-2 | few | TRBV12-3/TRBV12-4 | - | TGTGCCAGCACCCTCTTGACTTATGGCTACACCTTC | CASTLLTYGYTF
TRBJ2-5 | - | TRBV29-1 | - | TGCAGCGTTGAATTGTTTTCACAGCAAGAGACCCAGTACTTC | CSVELFSQQETQYF
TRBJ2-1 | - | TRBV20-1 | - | TGCAGTGCTAGTACCGGGACTGGGTACAATGAGCAGTTCTTC | CSASTGTGYNEQFF
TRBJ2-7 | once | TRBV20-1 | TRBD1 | TGCAGTGCTCCCGGACAGGGGATAGGGGAGCAGTACTTC | CSAPGQGIGEQYF
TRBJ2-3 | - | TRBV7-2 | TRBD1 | TGTGCCAGCAGCCTGCAGGGGGATAGGAGCACGCAGTATTTT | CASSLQGDRSTQYF
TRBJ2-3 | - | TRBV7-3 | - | TGTGCCAGCAGCCCCATGGGGGGGGCCACAGGTACGCAGTATTTT | CASSPMGGATGTQYF
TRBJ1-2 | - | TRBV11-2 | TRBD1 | TGTGCCAGCAGCCCCGGGACAGGGGGCGCATGGGGCTACACCTTC | CASSPGTGGAWGYTF
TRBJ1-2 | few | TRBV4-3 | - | TGCGCCAGCAGCCAAGATATTCGAGGGAACTATGGCTACACCTTC | CASSQDIRGNYGYTF
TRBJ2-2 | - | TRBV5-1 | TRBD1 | TGCGCCAGCAGCAGAGCCGGGACAGGGACCGGGGAGCTGTTTTTT | CASSRAGTGTGELFF
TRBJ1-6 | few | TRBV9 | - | TGTGCCGACAGCGCCGACAGTCGCTCCTATAATTCACCCCTCCACTTT | CADSADSRSYNSPLHF